This record concerns one T cell receptor (beta chain) sequence. The antigen it binds to is not known. One base away there is no much larger clone; base qualities are not given. The entry originates in a study of cytotoxic CD8 clonotypes in ibrutinib-treated CLL listed by TCRdb under 2021. Concerning the study at large: In this cohort, over 14 patients were treatment-naive and roughly 10 were relapsed/refractory, while around 18 had unmutated IGHV. On average, each sample had about 250,000 productive templates and almost 95,000 productive rearrangements. Cryopreserved peripheral blood mononuclear cells were obtained prior to treatment, at the time of response, and at either disease progression or sustained remission. Of the approximately 94 people in the trial, roughly 27 had longitudinal samples available. The response samples were drawn at a median of around eleven months into treatment, with a range of about 6 to 40 months. Partial responses were observed in roughly 25 patients and complete responses in 2; after a median follow-up of around 68 months, remission was maintained in approximately 14 patients and progression was observed in roughly 12. Here is what the overall study found, with its caveats: Baseline clonality exceeded that of age-matched healthy donors and correlated strongly with circulating CD8+ T-cell counts. Public clonotypes were rare and either contracted or stayed stable during treatment, and the rise in clonality at ibrutinib response reflected the expansion of private clonotypes. Sampling times were not matched between sustained-remission and progressing patients, and lymph node repertoires were not studied. An increase in clonality was observed at ibrutinib response, with clonality remaining stable during sustained remission and falling back toward baseline at progression.

For TCR beta library preparation, 1.5 to 2 micrograms of genomic DNA were isolated from cryopreserved PBMCs. Longitudinal blood samples from CLL patients receiving ibrutinib monotherapy were subjected to high-throughput TCR beta sequencing. The patients took part in an open-label, single-center phase 2 trial of ibrutinib monotherapy. A MiSeq instrument was used for deep resolution sequencing, which targeted depths ranging from 1 in 1 million up to 1 in 200,000 T cells, with coverage averaging 10x for each clonotype. The immunoSEQ hsTCRB Kit was used to generate TCR beta libraries. From the authors' description of their analysis: The data were analyzed with ImmunoSEQ Analyzer and ImmunoSEQ Data Assistant, and V, D and J gene assignments followed IMGT definitions. Clonality, with values ranging from 0 to 1, was calculated as one minus the normalized Shannon entropy of productive rearrangement frequencies. Only overrepresented clonotypes making up at least 0.05% of each patient's repertoire were included in the public clonotype analysis. Thirteen age-matched healthy donor repertoires from immuneACCESS were used as controls for clonality. The table comes from immuneACCESS by way of TCRdb, which keeps in-frame sequences with V and J called. Part of the clones is missing from these tables; in studies checked, under half for an unresolved V gene and the rest for unknown reasons. The D gene and trimming were derived from the DNA, and the V and J assignments and clone size from that table. This sample has some 290,000 clones in its table, and more than 65% of those were observed once. The ten biggest clones cover over 5.5% of the sample.

Here the sequenced sample was PBMCs, taken before ibrutinib treatment. The receptor was isolated from a human donor with chronic lymphocytic leukemia.

CDR3 protein: CASSERGPPYEQYF. DNA sequence: TGTGCCAGCAGTGAAAGGGGTCCCCCCTACGAGCAGTACTTC. The sequence joins TRBV2 to TRBJ2-7, with TRBD1 perhaps the D gene, on 5 matching bases. CDR1 SNHLY and CDR2 FYNNEI are derived from the germline V gene. Inclusive of the bounding cysteine and phenylalanine, the CDR3 is 14 residues long. The only DNA kept is the CDR3, 42 bases in frame from the first base. Between the V and J ends, shortened by 2 bases and 2 bases respectively, the junction contains 10 bases.